The clone carrying this TCR beta chain was recorded once. What it binds is unknown. The germline gives CDR1 LNHNV, CDR2 YYDKDF (reference sequence). Trimming stripped 0 bases from V and 7 bases from J, with 19 bases between. CDR3 size: 17 residues. This sample was taken from a study of T cell responses to AZD1222 COVID-19 vaccine. Repertoires were generated with immunoSEQ multiplex PCR, while TCRdb's copy carries only in-frame clones and drops some. The repertoire holds about 160,000 clones, with about 90% as singletons. Findings of the study overall: Just 5 or 6 AZD1222 recipients tested seropositive at baseline. Receipt of two AZD1222 doses was followed by a rise in Spike-specific TCR breadth and depth. Repertoire collection took place solely once the T cell response had peaked. Regions 160-218 and 743-854 held dominance among vaccine-associated CD4 TCRs, which spanned spike.

This receptor was taken from an adult in good health. V usage is TRBV15 and J usage is TRBJ1-5; maybe TRBD1 (6 bases). This specimen was peripheral blood, taken on day 0 of MenACWY control vaccination. As DNA, the CDR3 is TGTGCCACCAGCAGAGATCTTACAGGGCGAATAAGCCAGCCCCAGCATTTT. This translates into CATSRDLTGRISQPQHF.